A selection of T cell receptor beta chains follows, all from one sample in a study of cytomegalovirus exposure and HLA in healthy donors. The assay was immunoSEQ multiplex PCR, and TCRdb's table has in-frame clones only and misses some. The table lists roughly 170,000 clones, approximately 80% of them singletons. The sample consisted of PBMCs. Receptor source: a female donor in good health and CMV-seronegative. The CDR3 runs from the conserved cysteine through the conserved F or W. The D gene is left open where the match is weak. Not every row has a clone size; where given, it reads once, few, many or a size class.

-,TRBJ2-1,TRBD2,TRBV6-5,TGTGCCACCTTAACAATAGCGGGGACTAATGAGCAGTTCTTC,CATLTIAGTNEQFF
few,TRBJ2-3,-,TRBV7-2,TGTGCCAGCAGCTCCCGCCGCAGCGGAGATACGCAGTATTTT,CASSSRRSGDTQYF
-,TRBJ2-2,-,TRBV11-3,TGTGCCAGCAGCTTAACGGGCGGAGGGCTGTTTTTT,CASSLTGGGLFF
-,TRBJ2-2,TRBD1,TRBV23-1,TGCGCCAGCACGACAGGGGACAACACCGGGGAGCTGTTTTTT,CASTTGDNTGELFF
-,TRBJ2-5,-,TRBV11-3,TGTGCCAGCAGCTTAGCCCCCTACCAAGAGACCCAGTACTTC,CASSLAPYQETQYF
few,TRBJ2-2,TRBD2,TRBV5-1,TGCGCCAGCTCTGGGGGGGGACTTACGAACACCGGGGAGCTGTTTTTT,CASSGGGLTNTGELFF
few,TRBJ1-1,-,TRBV29-1,TGCAGCGTTGACGGCCCGAATGGAGGCACTGAAGCTTTCTTT,CSVDGPNGGTEAFF
-,TRBJ2-2,-,TRBV30,TGTGCCTGGCGGAAAGCGGCGCCTAGGGCCGGGGAGCTGTTTTTT,CAWRKAAPRAGELFF
-,TRBJ2-5,-,TRBV7-9,TGTGCCAGCAGCATGAGGGCCGGGTTGGGAGAGACCCAGTACTTC,CASSMRAGLGETQYF
-,TRBJ1-1,TRBD1,TRBV6-5,TGTGCCACCATGCGAGGGACAGGGGTTGGTTTCGGAGCTTTCTTT,CATMRGTGVGFGAFF
few,TRBJ1-5,-,TRBV30,TGTGCCTGGAGTCACAACGACAGAAGCAATCAGCCCCAGCATTTT,CAWSHNDRSNQPQHF
-,TRBJ1-2,TRBD1,TRBV19,TGTGCCAGTAGTTTTGCCCGGCAGGGGGCTACTGGCTACACCTTC,CASSFARQGATGYTF
once,TRBJ2-4,-,TRBV7-9,TGTGCCAGCAGCTTTGGGACAGGCCCCGGGAGGCGGTTGCCCAGTCAGTACTTC,CASSFGTGPGRRLPSQYF
-,TRBJ1-1,TRBD1,TRBV7-2,TGTGCCAGCAGCTCCGGACAGGGGGACTGGGTCACTGAAGCTTTCTTT,CASSSGQGDWVTEAFF
once,TRBJ1-1,-,TRBV29-1,TGCAGCGTTGAATCCCAGGGTGTCAAGACTTTCTTT,CSVESQGVKTFF
few,TRBJ2-7,TRBD2,TRBV5-1,TGCGCCAGCAGCTTTGCGGGGGTCGGCTACGAGCAGTACTTC,CASSFAGVGYEQYF
-,TRBJ2-1,TRBD2,TRBV27,TGTGCCAGCAGTTTATACCTAGCGGGGGCCAATGAGCAGTTCTTC,CASSLYLAGANEQFF
-,TRBJ1-1,TRBD1,TRBV4-2,TGTGCCAGCAGCCAAGGGGACAGGGGGAACACTGAAGCTTTCTTT,CASSQGDRGNTEAFF
few,TRBJ2-2,TRBD1,TRBV11-2,TGTGCCAGCAGCCTTAGACAGGGTGGCGAGCTGTTTTTT,CASSLRQGGELFF
-,TRBJ2-7,TRBD2,TRBV28,TGTGCCAGCAGTTTATCCCCTAGCGGGAGCTACTACGAGCAGTACTTC,CASSLSPSGSYYEQYF
-,TRBJ2-3,TRBD2,TRBV27,TGTGCCAGCAGTTTAAGACTAGCGGGTTCTAGCACAGATACGCAGTATTTT,CASSLRLAGSSTDTQYF
few,TRBJ1-5,-,TRBV19,TGTGCCAGTAGTGGCCCCAGAAATCAGCCCCAGCATTTT,CASSGPRNQPQHF
-,TRBJ2-2,TRBD1,TRBV29-1,TGCAGCGCAAACAGGGGGCCCGGGGAGCTGTTTTTT,CSANRGPGELFF
-,TRBJ2-1,-,TRBV25-1,TGTGCCAGCAGTGGTCAGGGGCGCGAGCAGTTCTTC,CASSGQGREQFF
-,TRBJ2-2,TRBD2,TRBV9,TGTGCCAGCAGCGTGAGCGGGAGGTCCGGGGAGCTGTTTTTT,CASSVSGRSGELFF
-,TRBJ2-6,-,TRBV28,TGTGCCAGCAGAAGGCGAGGGACTGGGGCCAACGTCCTGACTTTC,CASRRRGTGANVLTF
-,TRBJ2-1,-,TRBV6-5,TGTGCCAGCAGTTACGGGATAGGGACTCGCGCGAATGAGCAGTTCTTC,CASSYGIGTRANEQFF
-,TRBJ2-7,-,TRBV10-3,TGTGCCATCAGTGAGTCCATGGCAGGGGCCGTTGGGGAGCAGTACTTC,CAISESMAGAVGEQYF
-,TRBJ1-5,TRBD1,TRBV28,TGTGCCAGCAGGGGGACAGGGCCAAATCAGCCCCAGCATTTT,CASRGTGPNQPQHF
-,TRBJ2-7,TRBD1,TRBV4-2,TGTGCCAGCAGCCAGTACAGGGGGCTTGGCTACGAGCAGTACTTC,CASSQYRGLGYEQYF
-,TRBJ2-1,TRBD2,TRBV6-6,TGTGCGACGACAGCGGGGACCTACAATGAGCAGTTCTTC,CATTAGTYNEQFF
-,TRBJ1-2,-,TRBV9,TGTGCCAGCAGCGTGACACAGACGAACTATGGCTACACCTTC,CASSVTQTNYGYTF
-,TRBJ2-7,TRBD2,TRBV4-3,TGCGCCAGCAGCCAGTTAGCGGGGGGGCGGGCCGAGCAGTACTTC,CASSQLAGGRAEQYF
few,TRBJ1-1,-,TRBV30,TGTGCCTGGAGTGTCAAATTTGGGCAGGGCTACACTGAAGCTTTCTTT,CAWSVKFGQGYTEAFF
few,TRBJ2-2,-,TRBV30,TGTGCTTCCCGGTCCAGCGGAAACACCGGGGAGCTGTTTTTT,CASRSSGNTGELFF
-,TRBJ2-6,-,TRBV4-2,TGTGCCGGCAGCCCAACCCTTCCCGATGGGGCCAACGGCCTGACTTTC,CAGSPTLPDGANGLTF
few,TRBJ1-1,-,TRBV27,TGTGCCAGCAGTTCCGGGTCCGACACTGAAGCTTTCTTT,CASSSGSDTEAFF
-,TRBJ2-1,TRBD2,TRBV9,TGTGCCAGCAGCAGCGGGAGCAGCTACAATGAGCAGTTCTTC,CASSSGSSYNEQFF
once,TRBJ2-7,TRBD1,TRBV14,TGTGCCAGCAGCCGGCTATCAGGGGGCGCTAGGTCCAAAGCCTACGAGCAGTACTTC,CASSRLSGGARSKAYEQYF
-,TRBJ1-4,-,TRBV18,TGTGCCAGCTCAGCGCCCCCTTTTGCAACTAATGAAAAACTATTTTTT,CASSAPPFATNEKLFF
-,TRBJ2-3,TRBD1,TRBV5-6,TGTGCCAGCAACCTTCGATCGACAGGGGGCGGCACAGATACGCAGTATTTT,CASNLRSTGGGTDTQYF
-,TRBJ2-5,-,TRBV7-3,TGTGCCTCTGCCCGCGGGGGCGCAGGGACCCAGTACTTC,CASARGGAGTQYF